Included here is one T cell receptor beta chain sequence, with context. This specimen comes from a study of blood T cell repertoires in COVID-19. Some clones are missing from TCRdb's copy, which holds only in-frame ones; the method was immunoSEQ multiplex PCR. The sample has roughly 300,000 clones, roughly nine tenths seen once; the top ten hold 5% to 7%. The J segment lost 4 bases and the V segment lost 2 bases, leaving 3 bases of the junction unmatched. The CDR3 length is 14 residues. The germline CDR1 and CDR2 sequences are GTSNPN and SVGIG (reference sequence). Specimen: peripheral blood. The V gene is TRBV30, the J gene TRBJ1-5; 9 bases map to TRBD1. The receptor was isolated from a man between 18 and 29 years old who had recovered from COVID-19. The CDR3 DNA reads TGTGCCTGGAGTTATGGACAGGGGAATCAGCCCCAGCATTTT. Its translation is CAWSYGQGNQPQHF.